This T cell receptor beta chain was found in a study of cytomegalovirus exposure and HLA in healthy donors. Per germline, CDR1 MDHEN and CDR2 SYDVKM. This CDR3 is 16 amino acids long. 60 Vbeta and 13 Jbeta primers were used in PCR. Per the study methods: Later work found tens of millions of unique TCR beta chains, with about 10 million shared. This table comes from immunoSEQ multiplex PCR, and its TCRdb copy is limited to in-frame clones, with some not included. D and trimming come from the DNA, and the V and J calls and clone size come from that table. The sample carries around 150,000 clones, roughly 75% recorded once. Study-wide results and limits: Prior analysis indicated that the majority of TCR beta V segments exhibited productivity approximately 87% or approximately 30% of the time. DRB1 showed the most TCR associations and HLA-C the fewest in a later analysis, as rates varied by HLA locus. Presence/absence analysis assumed near-uniform sequencing depth across donors.

Note on this clone: No antigen is known for it. Sequence at one end of the junction differs from germline and may be a read error.

The sequence came from a man younger than 45 in good health and CMV-seronegative. The rearrangement uses TRBV28 and TRBJ1-4, with D perhaps TRBD1 (5 bases). Input material: PBMCs. The CDR3 is CATSLGVGGPNEKLFF. The DNA of the CDR3 is TGTGCCACCAGTTTAGGGGTTGGCGGGCCAAATGAAAAACTGTTTTTT.